A few counts support the clone carrying this T cell receptor (beta chain). This sample was taken from a study of T cell repertoires in cytomegalovirus infection. Across the whole study: Indications of both CMV infection and matching HLA type were provided by public TCR beta signatures.

This CDR3 has 17 residues. CDR1 and CDR2 (germline): MNHEY, SMNVEV (reference sequence). With V trimmed by 5 bases and J by 3 bases, 12 bases remained unmatched. From the reads, TCRdb called clonotypes with MiXCR, one entry per CDR3 protein. The data contain 200,000 to 300,000 distinct CDR3 sequences, more than 9% of them singletons. The chain couples TRBV27 to TRBJ2-4; 8 bases line up with TRBD1. This clonotype was obtained from a human donor in good health (CMV status not recorded). Some clones in this sample may be carry-over from other donors' samples. The sequenced material came from PBMCs. As DNA, the CDR3 is TGTGCCAGCAGTCCACATACAGGGGGTAAGGACAAAAACATTCAGTACTTC. This translates into CASSPHTGGKDKNIQYF.